The clone carrying this T cell receptor (beta chain) was seen ten or more times. Its antigen is as yet unknown. This sample was taken from a study of human T cells and chemical hapten exposure. Looking at the study overall: Patients were mainly female, each with alopecia areata, totalis or universalis. Whole-study findings and limits: Compared to controls, expanded TCRs made significantly more large clusters of similar CDR3s.

Documented time point: pre-sensitization, week 0. Treatment described: therapeutic diphenylcyclopropenone sensitization with weekly scalp DPC. Phlebotomy was performed prior to application of every patch test. Germline values: CDR1 ENHRY, CDR2 SYGVKD. V was clipped by 0 bases and J by 5 bases, with 16 bases between them. The CDR3 sequence is 16 residues long. MiXCR was run by TCRdb on the RACE reads, yielding one entry per CDR3 protein. The table records around 250,000 distinct CDR3 sequences, about 9.4% of them present only once. The receptor was derived from a woman in her 40s with alopecia areata. Some clones in this sample may be carry-over from other donors' samples. The sample in question was whole blood, obtained in connection with sensitization to the hapten diphenylcyclopropenone (DPC). The rearrangement links TRBV10-3 to TRBJ2-5; D could derive from TRBD1 or TRBD2 (5 bases each). In DNA, the CDR3 is TGTGCCATCAGTGAGTCGGGACCGGGCTTTTTCGAGACCCAGTACTTC. Protein: CAISESGPGFFETQYF.